This T cell receptor (beta chain) appears in the sequencing data of a study of Tregs in tolerant kidney transplant recipients. Background on the study: The nonmyeloablative bone marrow transplants came from related graft donors, with transient mixed chimerism.

The CDR3 contains 16 residues. Germline trimming cut 5 bases from V and 7 bases from J; bases unmatched to any gene: 7. Germline V gives CDR1 LNHDA, CDR2 SQIVND (reference sequence). Sequenced by immunoSEQ multiplex PCR; TCRdb stores in-frame clones only, minus some. The profile shows around 70,000 clones, approximately 92% of them singletons. This TCR derives from a human donor who received a combined kidney and bone marrow transplant. This sample comprised CD8+ T cells from blood, obtained before the transplant. The chain couples TRBV19 to TRBJ2-2; 13 nucleotides line up with TRBD2. CDR3 nucleotide sequence: TGTGCCAGTAGTGCAGGACTAGCGGGAGATCTCGGGGAGCTGTTTTTT. It is translated as CASSAGLAGDLGELFF.